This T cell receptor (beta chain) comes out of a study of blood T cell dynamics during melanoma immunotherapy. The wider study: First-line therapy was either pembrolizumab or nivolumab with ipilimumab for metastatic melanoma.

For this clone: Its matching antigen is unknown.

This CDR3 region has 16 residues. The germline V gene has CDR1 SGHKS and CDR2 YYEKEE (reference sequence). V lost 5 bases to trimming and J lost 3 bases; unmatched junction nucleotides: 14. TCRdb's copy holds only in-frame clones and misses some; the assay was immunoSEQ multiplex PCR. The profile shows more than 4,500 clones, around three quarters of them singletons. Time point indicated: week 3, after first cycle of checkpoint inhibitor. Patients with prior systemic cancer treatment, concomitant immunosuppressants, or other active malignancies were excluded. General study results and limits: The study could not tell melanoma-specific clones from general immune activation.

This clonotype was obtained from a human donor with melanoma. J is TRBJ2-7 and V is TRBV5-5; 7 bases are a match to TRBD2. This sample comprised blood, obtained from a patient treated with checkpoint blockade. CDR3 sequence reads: CASSWRGIAGNYEQYF. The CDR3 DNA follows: TGTGCCAGCAGTTGGCGGGGGATCGCGGGCAACTACGAGCAGTACTTC.